The 23 T cell receptor beta chains below all came from one sample that was sequenced in a study of OX40 agonist ivuxolimab in advanced cancers. TCRdb keeps only in-frame clones here, not all; method: immunoSEQ multiplex PCR. The data contain just over 70,000 clones, 84% of them singletons. The sample consisted of CD4+ or CD8+ T cells sorted from blood, taken in a trial of the OX40 agonist ivuxolimab. The source of these receptors is an adult with an advanced solid tumor such as melanoma, head and neck, liver or kidney cancer.

This rearrangement joins TRBV14 to TRBJ2-2; 11 positions match TRBD2. This CDR3 contains 16 residues. Germline lookup yields CDR1 SGHDN and CDR2 FVKESK. V trimming: 2 bases; J trimming: 4 bases; junction bases outside the gene matches: 3. CDR3 nucleotide sequence: TGTGCCAGCAGCCAACTAGCGGGGGGCCGCACCGGGGAGCTGTTTTTT. Translated: CASSQLAGGRTGELFF.

The chain has TRBV6-1 and TRBJ2-7, with D possibly being TRBD1 (6 bases). Trimming stripped 5 bases from V and 0 bases from J, with 14 bases between. Germline assignment: CDR1 MNHNS and CDR2 SASEGT. The CDR3 loop spans 15 amino acids. The CDR3 DNA reads TGTGCCAGCAGTTTCGGGACAACTATCTCCTACGAGCAGTACTTC. It specifies CASSFGTTISYEQYF.

The CDR3 DNA sequence: TGTGCCAGCAGCCCGGTTGATGCGGAAACGCAGTATTTT. Translating gives CASSPVDAETQYF. The chain employs TRBV7-6 and TRBJ2-3; D gene ambiguous. Between the trimmed V and J ends, which lost 5 bases and 9 bases, there was a span of 15 bases. The CDR3 loop spans 13 amino acids. CDR1 and CDR2 from the germline V gene are SGHVS and FNYEAQ.

Only one count was recorded for this clone. The chain couples TRBV2 to TRBJ2-7; TRBD1 matches at 9 bases. This CDR3 has 15 residues. Germline CDR1 and CDR2: SNHLY and FYNNEI. The ends lost 4 bases at V and 0 bases at J; junction bases unmatched: 4. This CDR3 reads CASSVTGGGSYEQYF. DNA for the CDR3: TGTGCCAGCAGTGTCACAGGGGGCGGCTCCTACGAGCAGTACTTC.

The chain is built from TRBV11-1 and TRBJ1-2, with TRBD1 matching over 8 bases. The CDR3 has 13 residues. V shed 6 bases, J shed 8 bases, and the junction held 8 bases outside the gene matches. Germline V gives CDR1 SGHAT, CDR2 FQDESV (reference sequence). CDR3 nucleotide sequence: TGTGCCAGCAGTTCTCCAGGGGGCCGCGGCTACACCTTC. This codes for CASSSPGGRGYTF.

V and J are TRBV10-3 and TRBJ1-6, with TRBD1 identical over 8 bases. The trim removed 6 bases at V and 10 bases at J, leaving 11 bases unmatched. Germline V lookup: CDR1 ENHRY, CDR2 SYGVKD. CDR3 size: 15 residues. The CDR3 sequence: CAISRGDRISSPLHF. CDR3 coding DNA: TGTGCCATCAGCCGGGGGGACAGGATTAGCTCACCCCTCCACTTT.

The chain employs TRBV18 and TRBJ2-3; no reliable D call. The CDR3 spans 18 residues. Germline V lookup: CDR1 KGHSH, CDR2 LQKENI. V was cut by 8 bases and J by 6 bases, with 30 bases left in between. The CDR3 region has the DNA TGTGCCAGCACCCCACCAGGAAGGGCGAACCCGGCTTATGATACGCAGTATTTT. This gives the protein CASTPPGRANPAYDTQYF. The full variable domain, rest sourced from reference TRBV18 and TRBJ2-3, is NAGVMQNPRHLVRRRGQEARLRCSPMKGHSHVYWYRQLPEEGLKFMVYLQKENIIDESGMPKERFSAEFPKEGPSILRIQQVVRGDSAAYFCASTPPGRANPAYDTQYFGPGTRLTVL.

V usage is TRBV19 and J usage is TRBJ1-2; 8 bases are a match to TRBD1. This CDR3 has 15 amino acids. Germline lookup yields CDR1 LNHDA and CDR2 SQIVND (reference sequence). The J segment lost 4 bases and the V segment lost 5 bases, leaving 9 bases of the junction unmatched. In DNA form, the CDR3 reads TGTGCCAGTAGTCCCCGACAGGGGACTTTCTATGGCTACACCTTC. Protein product: CASSPRQGTFYGYTF.

This chain joins TRBV7-6 and TRBJ1-2; TRBD1 matches at 7 bases. J was trimmed by 7 bases and V by 2 bases; bases with no gene match: 7. The CDR3 loop spans 14 amino acids. Germline CDR1 is SGHVS and CDR2 is FNYEAQ. In nucleotides, the CDR3 is TGTGCCAGCAGCTTATCGAGGGGGCAGAGTGGCTACACCTTC. Its translation is CASSLSRGQSGYTF. Full variable domain (missing parts from reference TRBV7-6 and TRBJ1-2): GAGVSQSPRYKVTKRGQDVALRCDPISGHVSLYWYRQALGQGPEFLTYFNYEAQQDKSGLPNDRFSAERPEGSISTLTIQRTEQRDSAMYRCASSLSRGQSGYTFGSGTRLTVV.

This clone was detected only a few times. The chain is built from TRBV9 and TRBJ2-5; 13 nucleotides agree with TRBD2. Trimming cost V 4 bases and J 5 bases; bases outside gene matches: 8. From germline, CDR1 is SGDLS and CDR2 YYNGEE. The CDR3 runs to 16 residues. The CDR3 spells CASSPRTSGSIETQYF. The CDR3 DNA is TGTGCCAGCAGCCCCCGGACTAGCGGGAGTATTGAGACCCAGTACTTC.

V and J are TRBV11-2 and TRBJ1-3, with D unresolved. Germline values: CDR1 SGHAT, CDR2 FQNNGV. The CDR3 extends over 12 amino acids. The V end was cut by 5 bases, the J end by 4 bases, with 6 bases between. CDR3: CASSTTGNTIYF. CDR3 nucleotides: TGTGCCAGCAGCACGACAGGAAACACCATATATTTT.

The chain recombines TRBV28 with TRBJ1-2; D is ambiguous. V was trimmed by 6 bases and J by 6 bases, leaving 20 bases between them. CDR3 length: 15 residues. Germline lookup yields CDR1 MDHEN and CDR2 SYDVKM. The CDR3 is CASRRPHDIADGYTF. CDR3 nucleotide sequence: TGTGCCAGCAGAAGACCCCACGACATTGCCGATGGCTACACCTTC.

The rearrangement joins TRBV28 to TRBJ2-1, with 8 bases that match TRBD2. CDR3 length: 15 residues. Germline CDR1 and CDR2: MDHEN and SYDVKM. With V trimmed by 6 bases and J by 7 bases, 11 bases remained unmatched. In DNA, the CDR3 is TGTGCCAGCAGCAATCCGGGACTAGATGTGAATGAGCAGTTCTTC. Its protein product is CASSNPGLDVNEQFF.

V is TRBV7-8 and J is TRBJ2-3; unclear D gene. The V end lost 1 base, the J end lost 2 bases, and 13 bases lay between the germline ends. Germline values: CDR1 SGHVS, CDR2 FQNEAQ. This CDR3 comprises 16 residues. The CDR3 reads CASSLVRDPLTDTQYF. The CDR3, as DNA: TGTGCCAGCAGCTTAGTAAGAGACCCTCTCACAGATACGCAGTATTTT.

V and J are TRBV30 and TRBJ1-5; 8 nucleotides align to TRBD1. Germline V lookup: CDR1 GTSNPN, CDR2 SVGIG (reference sequence). With 0 bases clipped from V and 6 bases from J, the junction kept 10 bases outside the gene matches. This CDR3 has 16 residues. CDR3 bases: TGTGCCTGGAGTGTTTCGGGGCAGGGGGCCGGTCAGCCCCAGCATTTT. Its protein is CAWSVSGQGAGQPQHF.

The gene calls are TRBV5-4 and TRBJ2-7; possibly TRBD1 or TRBD2 for D (6 bases each). The V and J ends lost 3 bases and 0 bases respectively, with 10 bases between them. The length of the CDR3 is 14 residues. Germline V gives CDR1 SGHNT, CDR2 YYREEE (reference sequence). DNA for the CDR3: TGTGCCAGCAGCTCCGGGGGCCGCTCCTACGAGCAGTACTTC. Amino acids: CASSSGGRSYEQYF.

This chain joins TRBV4-3 and TRBJ2-3, with no clear D. V lost 0 bases to trimming and J lost 1 base, with 14 bases between them. The CDR3 is made up of 17 amino acids. Germline V gene lookup returns CDR1 LGHNA and CDR2 YSLEER. The CDR3 reads CASSQESLAFRTDTQYF. The CDR3 DNA reads TGCGCCAGCAGCCAAGAGAGCTTAGCCTTCCGCACAGATACGCAGTATTTT.

The chain joins TRBV7-9 to TRBJ1-3; D gene ambiguous. V was shortened by 4 bases and J by 4 bases, with 8 bases between the two germline ends. Germline values: CDR1 SEHNR, CDR2 FQNEAQ (reference sequence). The CDR3 is 13 residues long. In DNA, the CDR3 is TGTGCCAGCAGCTCCTCTTACGGAAACACCATATATTTT. Residues: CASSSSYGNTIYF.

J is TRBJ2-1 and V is TRBV18; D is unresolved. The length of the CDR3 is 13 residues. CDR1 is KGHSH and CDR2 is LQKENI in the germline V gene. V gave up 3 bases and J gave up 5 bases, with 8 bases separating them. CDR3 coding DNA: TGTGCCAGCTCACCGCGAAACCACAATGAGCAGTTCTTC. This encodes CASSPRNHNEQFF. The full variable domain, rest sourced from reference TRBV18 and TRBJ2-1, is NAGVMQNPRHLVRRRGQEARLRCSPMKGHSHVYWYRQLPEEGLKFMVYLQKENIIDESGMPKERFSAEFPKEGPSILRIQQVVRGDSAAYFCASSPRNHNEQFFGPGTRLTVL.

This clone occurred once. The chain uses TRBV28 and TRBJ1-2; D unclear. Germline V gene data show CDR1 as MDHEN and CDR2 as SYDVKM. This CDR3 spans 14 amino acids. V was shortened by 1 base and J by 4 bases, with 10 bases between the two germline ends. The chain's CDR3 is CASSLLGQTYGYTF. In DNA form, the CDR3 reads TGTGCCAGCAGTTTATTGGGCCAGACCTATGGCTACACCTTC.

The J gene is TRBJ1-5, the V gene TRBV28; D may be TRBD1 (6 bases). CDR3 size: 15 residues. Germline lookup yields CDR1 MDHEN and CDR2 SYDVKM. Trimming cost V 4 bases and J 2 bases, with 12 bases left between them. CDR3 in amino acids: CASSWTGGGNQPQHF. In DNA form, the CDR3 reads TGTGCCAGCAGTTGGACGGGGGGCGGCAATCAGCCCCAGCATTTT.

The chain carries TRBV9 and TRBJ1-4; no clear D gene. V lost 1 base to trimming and J lost 4 bases, with 11 bases between them. Germline loops: CDR1 SGDLS, CDR2 YYNGEE. The CDR3 has 15 amino acids. The CDR3 DNA is TGTGCCAGCAGCGTAAACCCGGTGAATAATGAAAAACTGTTTTTT. This encodes CASSVNPVNNEKLFF.

The chain couples TRBV30 to TRBJ1-5; TRBD1 matches at 7 bases. Germline CDR1 is GTSNPN and CDR2 is SVGIG (reference sequence). This CDR3 is built from 16 residues. The trim removed 2 bases at V and 7 bases at J, leaving 14 bases unmatched. The CDR3 coding sequence is TGTGCCTGGAGTATCCCCACAGGGGCCGCCCCGCAGCCCCAGCATTTT. This translates into CAWSIPTGAAPQPQHF. The variable domain in full, with the rest retrieved from reference TRBV30 and TRBJ1-5, is SQTIHQWPATLVQPVGSPLSLECTVEGTSNPNLYWYRQAAGRGLQLLFYSVGIGQISSEVPQNLSASRPQDRQFILSSKKLLLSDSGFYLCAWSIPTGAAPQPQHFGDGTRLSIL.